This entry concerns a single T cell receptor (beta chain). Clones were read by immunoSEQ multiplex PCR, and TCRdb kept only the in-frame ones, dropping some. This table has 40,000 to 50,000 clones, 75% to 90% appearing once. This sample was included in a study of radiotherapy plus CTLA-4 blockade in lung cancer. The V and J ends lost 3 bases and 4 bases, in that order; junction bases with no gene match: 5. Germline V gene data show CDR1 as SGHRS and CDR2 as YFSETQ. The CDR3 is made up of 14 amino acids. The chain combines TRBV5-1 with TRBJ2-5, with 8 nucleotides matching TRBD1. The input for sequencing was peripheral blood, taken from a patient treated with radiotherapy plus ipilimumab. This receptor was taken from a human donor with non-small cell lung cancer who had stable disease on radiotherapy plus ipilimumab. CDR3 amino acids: CASSSRGLPETQYF. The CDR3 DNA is TGCGCCAGCAGCTCCAGGGGGCTCCCAGAGACCCAGTACTTC. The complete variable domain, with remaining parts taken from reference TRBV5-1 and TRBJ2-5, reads KAGVTQTPRYLIKTRGQQVTLSCSPISGHRSVSWYQQTPGQGLQFLFEYFSETQRNKGNFPGRFSGRQFSNSRSEMNVSTLELGDSALYLCASSSRGLPETQYFGPGTRLLVL.